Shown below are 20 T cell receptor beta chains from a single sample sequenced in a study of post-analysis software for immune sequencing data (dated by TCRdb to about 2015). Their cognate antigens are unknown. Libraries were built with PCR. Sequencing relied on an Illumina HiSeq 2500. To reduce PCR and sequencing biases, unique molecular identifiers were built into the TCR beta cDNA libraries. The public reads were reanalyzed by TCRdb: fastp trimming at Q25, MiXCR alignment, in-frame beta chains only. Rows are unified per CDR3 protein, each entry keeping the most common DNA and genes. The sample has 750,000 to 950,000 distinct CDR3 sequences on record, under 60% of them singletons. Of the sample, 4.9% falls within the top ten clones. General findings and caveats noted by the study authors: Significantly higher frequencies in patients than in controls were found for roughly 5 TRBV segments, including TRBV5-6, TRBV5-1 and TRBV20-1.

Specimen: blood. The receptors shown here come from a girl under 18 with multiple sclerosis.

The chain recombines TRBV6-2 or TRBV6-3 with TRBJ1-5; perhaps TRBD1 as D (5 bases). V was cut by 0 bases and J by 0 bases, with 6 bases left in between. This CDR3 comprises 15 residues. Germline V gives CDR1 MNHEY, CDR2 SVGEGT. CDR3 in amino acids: CASSYSTVSNQPQHF. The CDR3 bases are TGTGCCAGCAGTTACTCGACAGTTAGCAATCAGCCCCAGCATTTT.

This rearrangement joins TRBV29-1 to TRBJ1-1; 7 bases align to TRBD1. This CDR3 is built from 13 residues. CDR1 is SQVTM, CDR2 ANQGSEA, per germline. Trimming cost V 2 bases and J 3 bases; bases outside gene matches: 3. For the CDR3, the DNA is TGCAGCGTTGAACGGCAGGGGGACACTGAAGCTTTCTTT. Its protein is CSVERQGDTEAFF.

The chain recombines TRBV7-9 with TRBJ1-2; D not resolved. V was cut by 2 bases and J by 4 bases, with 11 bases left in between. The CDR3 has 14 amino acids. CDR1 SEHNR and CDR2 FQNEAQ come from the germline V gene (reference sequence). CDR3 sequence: CASSLSMSGYGYTF. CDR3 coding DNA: TGTGCCAGCAGCTTATCGATGTCAGGCTATGGCTACACCTTC.

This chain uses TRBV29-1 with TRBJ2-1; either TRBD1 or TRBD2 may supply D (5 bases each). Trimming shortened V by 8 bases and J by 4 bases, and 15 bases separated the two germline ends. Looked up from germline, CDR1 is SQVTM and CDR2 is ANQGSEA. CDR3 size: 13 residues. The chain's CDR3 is CSTPGALYNEQFF. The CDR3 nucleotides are TGCAGCACCCCCGGGGCCCTATACAATGAGCAGTTCTTC.

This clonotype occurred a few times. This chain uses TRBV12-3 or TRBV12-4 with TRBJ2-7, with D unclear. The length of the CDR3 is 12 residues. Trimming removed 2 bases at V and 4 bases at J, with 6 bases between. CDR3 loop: CASSLIEYEQYF. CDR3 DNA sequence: TGTGCCAGCAGTTTAATCGAGTACGAGCAGTACTTC.

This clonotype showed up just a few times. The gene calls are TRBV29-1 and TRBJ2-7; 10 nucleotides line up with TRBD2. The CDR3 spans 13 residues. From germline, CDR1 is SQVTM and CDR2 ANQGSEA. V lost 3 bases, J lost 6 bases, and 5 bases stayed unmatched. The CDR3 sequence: CSVELASGSEQYF. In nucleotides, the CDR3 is TGCAGCGTTGAGCTCGCTAGCGGGAGCGAGCAGTACTTC.

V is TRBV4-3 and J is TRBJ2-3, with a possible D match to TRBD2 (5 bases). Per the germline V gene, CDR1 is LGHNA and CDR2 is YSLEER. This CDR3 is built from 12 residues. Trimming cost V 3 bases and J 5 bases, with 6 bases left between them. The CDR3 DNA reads TGCGCCAGCAGCCACCGGGGAGATACGCAGTATTTT. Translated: CASSHRGDTQYF.

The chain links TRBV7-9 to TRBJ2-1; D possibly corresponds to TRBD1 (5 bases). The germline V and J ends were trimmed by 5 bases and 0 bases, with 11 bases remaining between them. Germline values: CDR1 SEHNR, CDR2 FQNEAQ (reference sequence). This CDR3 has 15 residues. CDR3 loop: CASSDETDSYNEQFF. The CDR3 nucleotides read TGTGCCAGCAGCGACGAGACAGACTCCTACAATGAGCAGTTCTTC.

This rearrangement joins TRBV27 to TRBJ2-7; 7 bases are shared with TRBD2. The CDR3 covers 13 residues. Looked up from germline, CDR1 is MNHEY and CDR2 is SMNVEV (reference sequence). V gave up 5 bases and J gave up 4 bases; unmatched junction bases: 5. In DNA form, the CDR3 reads TGTGCCAGCAGTCCTGCCGGGGGGTACGAGCAGTACTTC. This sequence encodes CASSPAGGYEQYF.

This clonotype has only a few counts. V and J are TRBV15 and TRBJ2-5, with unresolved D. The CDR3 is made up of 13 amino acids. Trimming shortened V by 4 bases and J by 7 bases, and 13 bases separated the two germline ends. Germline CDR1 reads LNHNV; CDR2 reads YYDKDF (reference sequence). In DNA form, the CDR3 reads TGTGCCACCAGCATGCCATCCCGAGGGACCCAGTACTTC. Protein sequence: CATSMPSRGTQYF.

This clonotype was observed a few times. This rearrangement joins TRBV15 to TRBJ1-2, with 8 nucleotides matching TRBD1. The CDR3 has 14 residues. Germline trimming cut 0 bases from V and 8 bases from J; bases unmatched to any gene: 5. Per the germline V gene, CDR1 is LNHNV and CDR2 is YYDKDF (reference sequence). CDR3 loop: CATSRDQGAVGYTF. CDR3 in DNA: TGTGCCACCAGCAGAGATCAGGGGGCAGTGGGCTACACCTTC.

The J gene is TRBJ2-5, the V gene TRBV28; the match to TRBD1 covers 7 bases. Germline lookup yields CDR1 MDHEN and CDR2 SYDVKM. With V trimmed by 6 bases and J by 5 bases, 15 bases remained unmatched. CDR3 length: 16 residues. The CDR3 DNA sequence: TGTGCCAGCAGAACTCTACAGGGGCGCACCTTGGAGACCCAGTACTTC. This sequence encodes CASRTLQGRTLETQYF.

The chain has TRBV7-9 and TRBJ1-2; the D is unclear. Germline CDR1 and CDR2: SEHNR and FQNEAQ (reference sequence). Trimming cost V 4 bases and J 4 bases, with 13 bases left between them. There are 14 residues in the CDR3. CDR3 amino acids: CASSSWLRFYGYTF. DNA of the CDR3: TGTGCCAGCAGCTCCTGGCTGCGATTCTATGGCTACACCTTC.

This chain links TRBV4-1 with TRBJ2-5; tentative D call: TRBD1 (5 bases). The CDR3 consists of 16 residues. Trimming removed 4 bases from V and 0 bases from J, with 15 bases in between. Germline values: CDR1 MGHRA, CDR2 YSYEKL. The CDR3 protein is CASSPQGVGYQETQYF. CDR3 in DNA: TGCGCCAGCAGCCCGCAGGGTGTGGGGTACCAAGAGACCCAGTACTTC.

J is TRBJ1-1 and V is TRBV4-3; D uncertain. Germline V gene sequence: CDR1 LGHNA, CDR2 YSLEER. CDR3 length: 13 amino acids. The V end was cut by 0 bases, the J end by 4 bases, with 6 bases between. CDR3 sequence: CASSQDMGTEAFF. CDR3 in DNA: TGCGCCAGCAGCCAAGATATGGGCACTGAAGCTTTCTTT.

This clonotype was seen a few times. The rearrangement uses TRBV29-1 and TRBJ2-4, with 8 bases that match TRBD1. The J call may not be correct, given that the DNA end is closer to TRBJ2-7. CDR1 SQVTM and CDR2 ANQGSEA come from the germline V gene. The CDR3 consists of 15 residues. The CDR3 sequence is CSVEDLAGGAYEQYF. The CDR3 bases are TGCAGCGTTGAAGATCTTGCAGGGGGCGCGTACGAGCAGTACTTC.

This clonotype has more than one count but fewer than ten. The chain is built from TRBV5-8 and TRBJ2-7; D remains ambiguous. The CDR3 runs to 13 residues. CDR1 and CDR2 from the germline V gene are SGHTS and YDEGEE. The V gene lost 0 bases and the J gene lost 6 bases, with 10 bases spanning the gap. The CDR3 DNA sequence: TGTGCCAGCAGCTTGGTTAGGGTTTCCGAGCAGTACTTC. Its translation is CASSLVRVSEQYF.

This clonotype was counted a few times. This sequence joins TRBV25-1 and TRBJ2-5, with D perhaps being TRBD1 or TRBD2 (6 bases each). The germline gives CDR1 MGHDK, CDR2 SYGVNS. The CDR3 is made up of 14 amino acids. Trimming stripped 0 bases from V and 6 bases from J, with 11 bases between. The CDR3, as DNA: TGTGCCAGCAGTGAATATATGGGGGGCCAGACCCAGTACTTC. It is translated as CASSEYMGGQTQYF. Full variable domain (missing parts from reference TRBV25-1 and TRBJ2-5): EADIYQTPRYLVIGTGKKITLECSQTMGHDKMYWYQQDPGMELHLIHYSYGVNSTEKGDLSSESTVSRIRTEHFPLTLESARPSHTSQYLCASSEYMGGQTQYFGPGTRLLVL.

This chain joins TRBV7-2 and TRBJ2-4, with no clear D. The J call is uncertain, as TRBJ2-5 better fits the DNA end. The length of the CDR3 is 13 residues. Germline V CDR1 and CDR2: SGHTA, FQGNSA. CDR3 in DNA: TGTGCCAGCAGCTTAGCTTTCGCAGAGACCCAGTACTTC. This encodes CASSLAFAETQYF.

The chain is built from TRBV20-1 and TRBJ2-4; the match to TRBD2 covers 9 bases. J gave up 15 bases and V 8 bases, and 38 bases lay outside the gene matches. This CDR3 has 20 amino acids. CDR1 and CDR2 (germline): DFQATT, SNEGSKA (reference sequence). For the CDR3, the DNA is TGCAGTTCTAATCTATGGACCTTAGCGGGAGTTCCCCCAAGTACCGAGACCCGGTACTTC. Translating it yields CSSNLWTLAGVPPSTETRYF.